These 14 T cell receptor beta chains originate from one sample sequenced in a study of cytomegalovirus exposure and HLA in healthy donors. Primers for the PCR totalled 60 Vbeta and 13 Jbeta. Repertoires were generated with immunoSEQ multiplex PCR, while TCRdb's copy carries only in-frame clones and drops some. The sample carries 95,000 to 110,000 clones, around two thirds recorded once. The sequencing input was PBMCs. These receptors all come from a woman aged 40-49 years in good health and CMV-seropositive.

This rearrangement joins TRBV21-1 to TRBJ1-5; the D segment call TRBD1 is taken from the table without a DNA check. TRBV21-1 is a recognized pseudogene. The CDR3 spans 15 residues. DNA of the CDR3: TGTGCCAGCACTCCGTCCCAGGGTAGCAATCAGCCCCAGCATTTT. Encoded protein: CASTPSQGSNQPQHF.

V gene TRBV5-1 combines with J gene TRBJ2-1; 14 nucleotides match TRBD2. Looked up from germline, CDR1 is SGHRS and CDR2 is YFSETQ. This CDR3 has 16 residues. V shed 0 bases and J 7 bases; nucleotides not matched to a gene: 3. This CDR3 reads CASSLGLAGGKNEQFF. CDR3 sequence (DNA): TGCGCCAGCAGCTTGGGACTAGCGGGGGGGAAGAATGAGCAGTTCTTC.

The chain has TRBV7-9 and TRBJ2-7; a weak D match, TRBD1 (5 bases). The ends were cut back, 3 bases at V and 0 bases at J, with 6 bases in the middle. The CDR3 is 13 amino acids. CDR1 and CDR2 (germline): SEHNR, FQNEAQ (reference sequence). The CDR3 bases are TGTGCCAGCAGCTTTGACAGCTCCTACGAGCAGTACTTC. It is translated as CASSFDSSYEQYF.

The chain links TRBV9 to TRBJ2-1, with TRBD2 matching 14 bases. The junction had 10 bases not matched to a gene; V was cut back by 3 bases and J by 8 bases. CDR3 length equals 17 residues. The germline V gene encodes CDR1 SGDLS and CDR2 YYNGEE. The chain's CDR3 is CASSARLAGGRIDEQFF. The CDR3 bases are TGTGCCAGCAGCGCTCGACTAGCGGGGGGGCGAATCGATGAGCAGTTCTTC.

This rearrangement joins TRBV29-1 to TRBJ1-1; D is ambiguous. Germline CDR1 SQVTM, CDR2 ANQGSEA. Between the trimmed V and J ends, which lost 1 base and 0 bases, there was a span of 6 bases. CDR3 length: 13 residues. The CDR3 is CSVEGHLNTEAFF. The CDR3 nucleotides read TGCAGCGTTGAAGGACATCTGAACACTGAAGCTTTCTTT. Full variable domain (rest looked up from reference TRBV29-1 and TRBJ1-1): SAVISQKPSRDICQRGTSLTIQCQVDSQVTMMFWYRQQPGQSLTLIATANQGSEATYESGFVIDKFPISRPNLTFSTLTVSNMSPEDSSIYLCSVEGHLNTEAFFGQGTRLTVV.

The chain has TRBV2 and TRBJ1-1; TRBD1 might be the D (6 bases). Germline-derived CDR1 and CDR2 are SNHLY and FYNNEI. The V end was cut by 2 bases, the J end by 4 bases, with 11 bases between. The CDR3 loop spans 14 amino acids. The CDR3 is CASSERGKGTEAFF. The CDR3 DNA sequence: TGTGCCAGCAGTGAAAGGGGGAAGGGCACTGAAGCTTTCTTT.

V usage is TRBV10-3 and J usage is TRBJ2-7; no reliable D call. Germline values: CDR1 ENHRY, CDR2 SYGVKD. The V gene lost 3 bases and the J gene lost 3 bases, with 6 bases spanning the gap. The CDR3 totals 12 residues. CDR3 sequence: CAISDSVYEQYF. The CDR3 coding sequence is TGTGCCATCAGTGATTCGGTCTACGAGCAGTACTTC.

This clone was observed a few times. V is TRBV7-2 and J is TRBJ1-2, with no clear D. Germline V gene lookup returns CDR1 SGHTA and CDR2 FQGNSA. With 4 bases removed from V and 7 bases from J, the gap between germline ends came to 10 bases. This CDR3 spans 12 amino acids. The CDR3 spells CASSSREGGYTF. CDR3 sequence (DNA): TGTGCCAGCAGCTCCCGGGAGGGTGGCTACACCTTC.

This chain joins TRBV9 and TRBJ2-1; 10 bases agree with TRBD2. Germline loops: CDR1 SGDLS, CDR2 YYNGEE. Germline trimming cut 2 bases from V and 4 bases from J; bases unmatched to any gene: 3. CDR3 length equals 15 residues. In DNA form, the CDR3 reads TGTGCCAGCAGCGTTAGCGGGGGGACTTACAATGAGCAGTTCTTC. Encoded protein: CASSVSGGTYNEQFF.

The chain couples TRBV5-1 to TRBJ2-3; 12 nucleotides agree with TRBD2. The CDR3 runs to 16 residues. CDR1 and CDR2 (germline): SGHRS, YFSETQ. The trim removed 4 bases at V and 3 bases at J, leaving 6 bases unmatched. CDR3 amino acids: CASSSGLAGLTDTQYF. CDR3 DNA sequence: TGCGCCAGCAGCAGTGGACTAGCGGGATTGACAGATACGCAGTATTTT.

This clone was counted between two and nine times. The V gene is TRBV5-6, the J gene TRBJ1-2; 9 nucleotides agree with TRBD1. CDR3 length: 14 residues. The V gene end was trimmed by 3 bases and the J gene end by 7 bases; junction bases not matched to a gene: 7. CDR1 is SGHDT and CDR2 is YYEEEE in the germline V gene. The CDR3 sequence: CASSSDRGRFGYTF. The DNA for the CDR3 is TGTGCCAGCAGCTCCGACAGGGGGAGGTTTGGCTACACCTTC.

This clone was observed a few times. This chain joins TRBV18 and TRBJ1-1; the match to TRBD1 covers 9 bases. The CDR3 spans 17 residues. Losses at the gene ends were 5 bases for V and 1 base for J; bases not matched to a gene: 11. Germline V gene data show CDR1 as KGHSH and CDR2 as LQKENI. The CDR3 DNA sequence: TGTGCCAGCTCAGGCCCCGGGACAGGGTTGGGGAACACTGAAGCTTTCTTT. This translates into CASSGPGTGLGNTEAFF. Full variable domain (rest looked up from reference TRBV18 and TRBJ1-1): NAGVMQNPRHLVRRRGQEARLRCSPMKGHSHVYWYRQLPEEGLKFMVYLQKENIIDESGMPKERFSAEFPKEGPSILRIQQVVRGDSAAYFCASSGPGTGLGNTEAFFGQGTRLTVV.

The chain is built from TRBV2 and TRBJ1-1, with 8 bases that match TRBD1. The V and J ends lost 7 bases and 6 bases, in that order; junction bases with no gene match: 7. There are 13 residues in the CDR3. Germline V gene lookup returns CDR1 SNHLY and CDR2 FYNNEI. The CDR3 reads CASIRTGYAEAFF. Written as DNA, the CDR3 is TGTGCCAGCATCAGGACAGGGTACGCTGAAGCTTTCTTT.

This clone turned up a few times. The chain employs TRBV10-3 and TRBJ1-5; D is unresolved. Looked up from germline, CDR1 is ENHRY and CDR2 is SYGVKD. This CDR3 spans 15 amino acids. V lost 0 bases to trimming and J lost 5 bases, with 11 bases between them. The chain's CDR3 is CAISESKGDHQPQHF. CDR3 DNA: TGTGCCATCAGTGAGTCGAAAGGAGACCATCAGCCCCAGCATTTT.